The T cell receptor beta chain under discussion was sequenced for a study of T cell responses to AZD1222 COVID-19 vaccine. Broader study findings: Reports say nearly half of spike-specific TCRs go after unmutated variant regions.

About this clone: The antigen is unknown.

The ends were cut back, 0 bases at V and 5 bases at J, with 14 bases in the middle. CDR3 size: 15 residues. Germline V gene lookup returns CDR1 SGHDT and CDR2 YYEEEE. Some clones are missing from TCRdb's copy, which holds only in-frame ones; the method was immunoSEQ multiplex PCR. Found here are 140,000 or so clones, about 90% of them singletons; the top ten hold roughly 7.5%. This clonotype was sampled from an adult who received the MenACWY meningococcal vaccine as a control. The chain combines TRBV5-6 with TRBJ2-5, with no clear D. Material: peripheral blood, obtained 28 days after the second dose of the MenACWY control vaccine. CDR3 amino acids: CASSLARTFGETQYF. In DNA form, the CDR3 reads TGTGCCAGCAGCTTGGCGCGTACGTTTGGGGAGACCCAGTACTTC.